This is a list of T cell receptor beta chains from one sample in a study of regulatory T cells in long-lasting Graves disease. In TCRdb, the multiplex PCR reads were re-called with MiXCR into one record per CDR3 protein. The data contain hundreds of thousands of distinct CDR3 sequences, about 20% of them singletons. This material consisted of peripheral blood mononuclear cells (PBMCs), taken when the disease was refractory, from a patient treated with antithyroid drugs. These receptors originate from a female donor with Graves disease. The CDR3 runs from the conserved cysteine through the conserved F or W. The D gene is left open where the match is weak. The size field is filled for only some rows; it gives once, few, many or a size class.

TGTGCCAGCAGCGTAGAACCAGGGCCCACTGAAGCTTTCTTT CASSVEPGPTEAFF TRBJ1-1 NA few TRBV9
TGTGCCAGCAGCTCCCGAGGGACAGGGGGAGAAGTTTACTTC CASSSRGTGGEVYF TRBJ2-7 TRBD1 NA TRBV7-9
TGTGCCAGCAGTTTCGGGGGCGCGAGCTGGGGGACCCAGTACTTC CASSFGGASWGTQYF TRBJ2-5 NA many TRBV12-3/TRBV12-4
TGTGCCACCCAAGGTGGTTTCAGCTCCTACGAGCAGTACTTC CATQGGFSSYEQYF TRBJ2-7 NA NA TRBV10-3
TGTGCCAGCTCCCTACGGGGGACCTCTGGAAACACCATATATTTT CASSLRGTSGNTIYF TRBJ1-3 NA NA TRBV27
TGTGCCAGCAGCTTAGAAGGGGGTTTTAATGAGCAGTTCTTC CASSLEGGFNEQFF TRBJ2-1 NA NA TRBV7-9
TGCGCCAGCTGGACTAGCGGGAGCCCTTTGAACACCGGGGAGCTGTTTTTT CASWTSGSPLNTGELFF TRBJ2-2 TRBD2 NA TRBV5-1
TGTGCCAGCAGCTTAGGCCGGACAGGGCGAGAGACCCAGTACTTC CASSLGRTGRETQYF TRBJ2-5 TRBD1 few TRBV7-9
TGTGCCAGCTCACCCGGGGCTGGTCTCGAGCAGTACTTC CASSPGAGLEQYF TRBJ2-7 NA NA TRBV18
TGTGCCAGCAGTTTAGTCCCGGGCACCGGGGAGCTGTTTTTT CASSLVPGTGELFF TRBJ2-2 NA many TRBV12-3/TRBV12-4
TGTGCCAGCAGCCACAGGGATGGCTACGAGCAGTACTTC CASSHRDGYEQYF TRBJ2-7 NA few TRBV14